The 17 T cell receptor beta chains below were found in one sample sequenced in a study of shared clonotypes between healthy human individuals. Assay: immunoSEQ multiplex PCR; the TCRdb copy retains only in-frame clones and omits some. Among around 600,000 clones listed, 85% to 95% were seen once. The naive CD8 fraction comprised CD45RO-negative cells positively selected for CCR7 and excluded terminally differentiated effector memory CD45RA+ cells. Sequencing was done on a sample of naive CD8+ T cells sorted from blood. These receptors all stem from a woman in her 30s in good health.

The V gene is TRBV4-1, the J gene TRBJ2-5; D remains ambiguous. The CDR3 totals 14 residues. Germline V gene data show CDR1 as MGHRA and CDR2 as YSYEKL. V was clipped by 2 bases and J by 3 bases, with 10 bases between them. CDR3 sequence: CASSQFNREETQYF. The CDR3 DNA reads TGCGCCAGCAGCCAATTTAATCGGGAAGAGACCCAGTACTTC.

The CDR3 sequence: CASSFLDRFGNQPQHF. As DNA, the CDR3 is TGTGCCAGCAGTTTCTTGGACAGGTTCGGCAATCAGCCCCAGCATTTT. This rearrangement joins TRBV6-7 to TRBJ1-5; 7 bases line up with TRBD1. TRBV6-7 is flagged as an ORF with uncertain function. This CDR3 has 16 residues. Trimming at V came to 4 bases and at J to 2 bases, leaving 8 bases not matched to a gene.

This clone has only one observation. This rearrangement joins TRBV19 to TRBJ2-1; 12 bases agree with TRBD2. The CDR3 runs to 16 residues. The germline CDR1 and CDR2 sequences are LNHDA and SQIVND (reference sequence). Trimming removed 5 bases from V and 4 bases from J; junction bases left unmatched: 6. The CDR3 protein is CASSSLAGGPYNEQFF. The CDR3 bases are TGTGCCAGTAGTTCTCTAGCGGGAGGGCCTTACAATGAGCAGTTCTTC. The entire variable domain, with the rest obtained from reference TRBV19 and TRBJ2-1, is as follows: DGGITQSPKYLFRKEGQNVTLSCEQNLNHDAMYWYRQDPGQGLRLIYYSQIVNDFQKGDIAEGYSVSREKKESFPLTVTSAQKNPTAFYLCASSSLAGGPYNEQFFGPGTRLTVL.

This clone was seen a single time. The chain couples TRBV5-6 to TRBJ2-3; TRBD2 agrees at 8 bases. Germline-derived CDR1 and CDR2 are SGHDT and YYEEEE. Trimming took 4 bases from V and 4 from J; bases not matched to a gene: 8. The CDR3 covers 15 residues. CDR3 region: CASSASGRVADTQYF. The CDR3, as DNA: TGTGCCAGCAGCGCTAGCGGGCGTGTCGCAGATACGCAGTATTTT.

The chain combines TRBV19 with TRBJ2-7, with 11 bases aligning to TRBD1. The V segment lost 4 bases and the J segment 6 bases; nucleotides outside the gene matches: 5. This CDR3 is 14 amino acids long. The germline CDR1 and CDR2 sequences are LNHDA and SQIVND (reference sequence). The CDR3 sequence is CASSTPGTGGEQYF. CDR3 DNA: TGTGCCAGTAGTACCCCCGGGACAGGGGGCGAGCAGTACTTC.

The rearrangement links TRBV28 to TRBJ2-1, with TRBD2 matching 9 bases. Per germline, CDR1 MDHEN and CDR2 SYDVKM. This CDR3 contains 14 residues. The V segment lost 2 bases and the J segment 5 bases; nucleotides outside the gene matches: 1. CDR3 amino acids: CASSLAGGNNEQFF. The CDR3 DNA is TGTGCCAGCAGTTTAGCGGGAGGGAACAATGAGCAGTTCTTC.

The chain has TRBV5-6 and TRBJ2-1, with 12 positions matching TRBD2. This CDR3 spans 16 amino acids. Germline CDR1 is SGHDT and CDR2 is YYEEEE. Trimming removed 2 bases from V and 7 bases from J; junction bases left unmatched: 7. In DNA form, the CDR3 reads TGTGCCAGCAGCTTCCCTAGCGGGAGGGCCAGGAATGAGCAGTTCTTC. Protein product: CASSFPSGRARNEQFF. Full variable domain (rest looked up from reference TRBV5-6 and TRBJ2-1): DAGVTQSPTHLIKTRGQQVTLRCSPKSGHDTVSWYQQALGQGPQFIFQYYEEEERQRGNFPDRFSGHQFPNYSSELNVNALLLGDSALYLCASSFPSGRARNEQFFGPGTRLTVL.

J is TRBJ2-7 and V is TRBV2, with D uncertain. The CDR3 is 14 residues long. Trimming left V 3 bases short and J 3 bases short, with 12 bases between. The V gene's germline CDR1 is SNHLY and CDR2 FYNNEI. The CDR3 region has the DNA TGTGCCAGCAGTGACCCGACCGGTATCTACGAGCAGTACTTC. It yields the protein CASSDPTGIYEQYF. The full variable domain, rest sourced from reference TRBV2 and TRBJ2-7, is EPEVTQTPSHQVTQMGQEVILRCVPISNHLYFYWYRQILGQKVEFLVSFYNNEISEKSEIFDDQFSVERPDGSNFTLKIRSTKLEDSAMYFCASSDPTGIYEQYFGPGTRLTVT.

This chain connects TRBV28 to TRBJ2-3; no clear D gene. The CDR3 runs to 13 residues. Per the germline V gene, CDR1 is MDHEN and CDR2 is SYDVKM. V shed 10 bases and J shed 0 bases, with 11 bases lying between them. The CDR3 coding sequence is TGTGCCACACAGATATTTAGCACAGATACGCAGTATTTT. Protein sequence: CATQIFSTDTQYF.

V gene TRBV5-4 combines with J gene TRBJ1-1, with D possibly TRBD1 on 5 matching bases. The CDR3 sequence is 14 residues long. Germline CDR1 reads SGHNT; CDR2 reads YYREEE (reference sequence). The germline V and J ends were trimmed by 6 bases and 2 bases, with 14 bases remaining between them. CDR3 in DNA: TGTGCCAGCACCTGGGGCGGGGGAAACACTGAAGCTTTCTTT. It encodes CASTWGGGNTEAFF.

The CDR3 loop is CASSWQGNYEQYF. CDR3 bases: TGCGCCAGCAGCTGGCAGGGGAATTACGAGCAGTACTTC. The chain recombines TRBV4-1 with TRBJ2-5; tentatively, D is TRBD1 (6 bases). The end of the DNA is better explained by TRBJ2-7, so the J call may be wrong. Germline assignment: CDR1 MGHRA and CDR2 YSYEKL. The CDR3 runs to 13 residues.

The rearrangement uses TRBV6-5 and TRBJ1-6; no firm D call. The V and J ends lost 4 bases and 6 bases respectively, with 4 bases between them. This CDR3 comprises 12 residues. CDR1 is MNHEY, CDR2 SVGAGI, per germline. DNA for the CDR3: TGTGCCAGCAGTTTGGGTAATTCACCCCTCCACTTT. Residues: CASSLGNSPLHF.

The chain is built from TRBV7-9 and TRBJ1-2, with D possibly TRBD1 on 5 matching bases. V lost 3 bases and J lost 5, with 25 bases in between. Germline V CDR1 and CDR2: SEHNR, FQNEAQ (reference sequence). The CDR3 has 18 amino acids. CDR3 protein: CASSLEKVPDPGPYGYTF. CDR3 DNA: TGTGCCAGCAGCTTGGAAAAGGTACCGGACCCAGGGCCTTATGGCTACACCTTC. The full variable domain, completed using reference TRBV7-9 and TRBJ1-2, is DTGVSQNPRHKITKRGQNVTFRCDPISEHNRLYWYRQTLGQGPEFLTYFQNEAQLEKSRLLSDRFSAERPKGSFSTLEIQRTEQGDSAMYLCASSLEKVPDPGPYGYTFGSGTRLTVV.

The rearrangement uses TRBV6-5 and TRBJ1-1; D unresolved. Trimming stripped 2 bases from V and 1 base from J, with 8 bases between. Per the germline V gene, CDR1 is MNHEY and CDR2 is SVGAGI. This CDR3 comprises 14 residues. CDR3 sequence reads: CASSYAQTNTEAFF. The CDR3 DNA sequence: TGTGCCAGCAGTTACGCACAAACGAACACTGAAGCTTTCTTT.

CDR3 loop: CASSETPGTGEMNTEAFF. CDR3 in DNA: TGTGCCAGCAGTGAAACGCCCGGGACAGGGGAAATGAACACTGAAGCTTTCTTT. This rearrangement joins TRBV25-1 to TRBJ1-1; 10 nucleotides line up with TRBD1. V was clipped by 2 bases and J by 0 bases; unmatched bases: 9. CDR3 length equals 18 residues. Germline V gene data show CDR1 as MGHDK and CDR2 as SYGVNS.

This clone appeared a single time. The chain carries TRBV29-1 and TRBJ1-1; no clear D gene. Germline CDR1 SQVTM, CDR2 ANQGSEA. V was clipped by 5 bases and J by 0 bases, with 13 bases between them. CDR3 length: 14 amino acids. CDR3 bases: TGCAGCGTTTACAGCGGCGGGTTGAACACTGAAGCTTTCTTT. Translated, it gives CSVYSGGLNTEAFF.

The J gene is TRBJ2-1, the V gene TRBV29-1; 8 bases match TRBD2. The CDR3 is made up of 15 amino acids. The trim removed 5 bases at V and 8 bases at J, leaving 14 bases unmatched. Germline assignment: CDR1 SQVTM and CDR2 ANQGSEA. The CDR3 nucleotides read TGCAGCGTTACTCTGAGCGGGAGTAGGTTGGATGAGCAGTTCTTC. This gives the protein CSVTLSGSRLDEQFF.